This TCR beta chain was profiled in a study of T cell responses to AZD1222 COVID-19 vaccine. Study-wide results and caveats: Repertoires were collected only later (after the peak T cell response had occurred).

V was pared by 3 bases and J by 6 bases, with 18 bases between. The V gene's germline CDR1 is SGHDT and CDR2 YYEEEE. This CDR3 contains 16 residues. Second-dose timings of about 4 or about 12 weeks were pooled. Using immunoSEQ multiplex PCR, the repertoire was profiled, and TCRdb retains in-frame clones only, with some absent. This sample has about 140,000 clones, with roughly 88% found just once. Turning to this clone: The antigen is not known.

This receptor was taken from an adult who received the AZD1222 COVID-19 vaccine. The genes are TRBV5-6 and TRBJ2-2; the D gene is possibly TRBD2 (5 bases). The sample was peripheral blood, taken 28 days after the second AZD1222 dose. CDR3 coding DNA: TGTGCCAGCAGCTCCCGGCGACGGGGTAGTGCCGGGGAGCTGTTTTTT. Its protein is CASSSRRRGSAGELFF.